The 8 T cell receptor beta chains below all came from one sample that was sequenced in a study of CD8 T cells in Susac syndrome (dated by TCRdb to between 2018 and 2021). The library was prepared using the immunoSEQ multiplex PCR assay. RNA was extracted using the RNeasy kit, and roughly 0.45 to 1 microgram was reverse transcribed with random hexamers. TCRdb reprocessed the public reads (quality trimming at Q25 with fastp, clone calling with MiXCR) and kept in-frame beta chains. Each CDR3 protein appears once, grouped with its most common genes and DNA. The sample table records about 210,000 distinct CDR3 sequences; approximately 95% of these occur just once. 0.095% of the sample goes to the ten largest clones. The specimen was CD4+ T cells from PBMCs. The source of these receptors is a human donor with multiple sclerosis.

The rearrangement links TRBV20-1 to TRBJ2-7; tentatively, D is TRBD1 (6 bases). The V gene's germline CDR1 is DFQATT and CDR2 SNEGSKA (reference sequence). The CDR3 covers 13 residues. The V gene lost 5 bases and the J gene lost 2 bases, with 13 bases spanning the gap. This CDR3 is CSAADRYPYEQYF. CDR3 nucleotides: TGCAGTGCTGCCGACAGGTACCCCTACGAGCAGTACTTC.

The gene calls are TRBV27 and TRBJ2-5; D is ambiguous. This CDR3 comprises 13 residues. Germline CDR1 MNHEY, CDR2 SMNVEV (reference sequence). V dropped 5 bases and J dropped 7 bases, with 14 bases sitting between them. In DNA, the CDR3 is TGTGCCAGCAGTCCCTCATCTGGGGTGACCCAGTACTTC. It specifies CASSPSSGVTQYF.

The V and J genes are TRBV27 and TRBJ1-2, with 7 bases lining up with TRBD1. The CDR3 length is 15 residues. Trimming cost V 4 bases and J 7 bases; bases outside gene matches: 12. Looked up from germline, CDR1 is MNHEY and CDR2 is SMNVEV (reference sequence). This chain's CDR3 is CASSSTGWNDIGYTF. CDR3 nucleotide sequence: TGTGCCAGCAGTTCGACAGGGTGGAACGATATTGGCTACACCTTC.

The V gene is TRBV29-1, the J gene TRBJ1-1; maybe TRBD1 (6 bases). Trimming left V 8 bases short and J 1 base short, with 17 bases between. The CDR3 is 14 residues long. Germline CDR1 SQVTM, CDR2 ANQGSEA. This CDR3 reads CSSTIGQPNTEAFF. The CDR3 DNA is TGCAGCAGCACTATAGGACAGCCGAACACTGAAGCTTTCTTT. The full variable domain, in which reference TRBV29-1 and TRBJ1-1 provide the parts outside the CDR3, is SAVISQKPSRDICQRGTSLTIQCQVDSQVTMMFWYRQQPGQSLTLIATANQGSEATYESGFVIDKFPISRPNLTFSTLTVSNMSPEDSSIYLCSSTIGQPNTEAFFGQGTRLTVV.

This sequence joins TRBV28 and TRBJ2-4; D is unresolved. CDR3 length equals 14 residues. Trimming took off 2 bases at V and 4 bases at J, with 9 bases between the two ends. Germline V gene data show CDR1 as MDHEN and CDR2 as SYDVKM. CDR3 DNA sequence: TGTGCCAGCAGTTTAGGTGTCAGGAAAAACATTCAGTACTTC. This encodes CASSLGVRKNIQYF.

The V gene is TRBV12-3 or TRBV12-4, the J gene TRBJ2-2, with D hard to call. This CDR3 contains 13 residues. The germline V and J ends were trimmed by 6 bases and 4 bases, with 9 bases remaining between them. This chain's CDR3 is CASSSRPTGELFF. CDR3 DNA: TGTGCCAGCAGCTCAAGACCCACCGGGGAGCTGTTTTTT.

The chain recombines TRBV20-1 with TRBJ2-2; the D gene is possibly TRBD2 (5 bases). Germline assignment: CDR1 DFQATT and CDR2 SNEGSKA (reference sequence). The CDR3 is made up of 12 amino acids. Between the trimmed V and J ends, which lost 6 bases and 4 bases, there was a span of 9 bases. CDR3 loop: CSADRGTGELFF. CDR3 DNA sequence: TGCAGTGCGGATCGGGGCACCGGGGAGCTGTTTTTT.

This chain links TRBV3-1 with TRBJ1-2, with D maybe TRBD1 (5 bases). The germline V gene encodes CDR1 LGHDT and CDR2 YNNKEL (reference sequence). V was shortened by 2 bases and J by 9 bases, with 13 bases between the two germline ends. The CDR3 is 13 amino acids. CDR3 sequence (DNA): TGTGCCAGCAGCCAACTTCAGGGTATAAGCTACACCTTC. Protein product: CASSQLQGISYTF.